A selection of T cell receptor beta chains follows, all from one sample in a study of OX40 agonist ivuxolimab in advanced cancers. Sequencing was performed with immunoSEQ multiplex PCR; in TCRdb, only in-frame clones are kept and a portion is missing. Here the sample spans fewer than 45,000 clones, about 88% being singletons. The specimen was CD4+ or CD8+ T cells sorted from blood, collected in a trial of the OX40 agonist ivuxolimab. The origin of the receptors is an adult with an advanced solid tumor such as melanoma, head and neck, liver or kidney cancer. Both conserved end residues are part of each CDR3. Each record gives: V gene, clone size, J gene, D gene, CDR3 DNA, CDR3 protein. A D gene is named only where the DNA matches it firmly. Only some rows state a clone size, as once, few, many or a class for expanded clones.

v_call: TRBV7-8
clone_size: NA
j_call: TRBJ2-7
d_call: NA
cdr3_nt: TGTGCCAGCAGCTTAGATGTCACTATTCTCTACGAGCAGTACTTC
cdr3_aa: CASSLDVTILYEQYF

v_call: TRBV10-3
clone_size: NA
j_call: TRBJ2-5
d_call: NA
cdr3_nt: TGTGCCATCGCCGAGAGGGGGGAGAGGGAGACCCAGTACTTC
cdr3_aa: CAIAERGERETQYF

v_call: TRBV27
clone_size: once
j_call: TRBJ2-3
d_call: NA
cdr3_nt: TGTGCCAGCAGTCTCGGGTCCACAGATACGCAGTATTTT
cdr3_aa: CASSLGSTDTQYF

v_call: TRBV10-3
clone_size: NA
j_call: TRBJ1-1
d_call: TRBD1
cdr3_nt: TGTGCCATCAGTGAGTCGGGACAGGGGACAAGATTGAACACTGAAGCTTTCTTT
cdr3_aa: CAISESGQGTRLNTEAFF

v_call: TRBV9
clone_size: NA
j_call: TRBJ1-3
d_call: NA
cdr3_nt: TGTGCCAGCAGCTCCCACTCTGGAAACACCATATATTTT
cdr3_aa: CASSSHSGNTIYF

v_call: TRBV19
clone_size: NA
j_call: TRBJ1-5
d_call: TRBD1
cdr3_nt: TGTGCCAGTAGGACAGGGGCGATCAATCAGCCCCAGCATTTT
cdr3_aa: CASRTGAINQPQHF

v_call: TRBV6-6
clone_size: NA
j_call: TRBJ1-2
d_call: NA
cdr3_nt: TGTGCCAGCAGTTACGACCGGGGAGGCCAAGCCTCTGGCTACACCTTC
cdr3_aa: CASSYDRGGQASGYTF

v_call: TRBV14
clone_size: NA
j_call: TRBJ2-6
d_call: NA
cdr3_nt: TGTGCCAGCAGCCAGACGTTTACGGTCTCTGGGGCCAACGTCCTGACTTTC
cdr3_aa: CASSQTFTVSGANVLTF

v_call: TRBV19
clone_size: NA
j_call: TRBJ2-7
d_call: NA
cdr3_nt: TGTGCCAGTAGTATTGGGGACGGGGGCTCGAGGGAGCAGTACTTC
cdr3_aa: CASSIGDGGSREQYF

v_call: TRBV19
clone_size: NA
j_call: TRBJ2-1
d_call: NA
cdr3_nt: TGTGCCAGTAGTATCGGGGCTAGCAGTTACAATGAGCAGTTCTTC
cdr3_aa: CASSIGASSYNEQFF

v_call: TRBV28
clone_size: few
j_call: TRBJ1-2
d_call: NA
cdr3_nt: TGTGCCAGCAGTTTCCTCTATGGCTACACCTTC
cdr3_aa: CASSFLYGYTF

v_call: TRBV6-5
clone_size: few
j_call: TRBJ2-7
d_call: NA
cdr3_nt: TGTGCCAGCAGTTACGGAATAAGCGGATACGAGCAGTACTTC
cdr3_aa: CASSYGISGYEQYF

v_call: TRBV19
clone_size: NA
j_call: TRBJ2-2
d_call: TRBD2
cdr3_nt: TGTGCCAGTAGTATAGGTCTAGCGGGAGGGACCGGGGAGCTGTTTTTT
cdr3_aa: CASSIGLAGGTGELFF

v_call: TRBV25-1
clone_size: NA
j_call: TRBJ2-7
d_call: NA
cdr3_nt: TGTGCCAGCAGTGAAGACCCGAGGGAGCAGTACTTC
cdr3_aa: CASSEDPREQYF

v_call: TRBV4-1
clone_size: NA
j_call: TRBJ1-1
d_call: NA
cdr3_nt: TGCGCCAGCAGCCAAGTGGGGAACACTGAAGCTTTCTTT
cdr3_aa: CASSQVGNTEAFF

v_call: TRBV19
clone_size: NA
j_call: TRBJ2-5
d_call: NA
cdr3_nt: TGTGCCAGTAGTAAGGGTGGCCAAGAGACCCAGTACTTC
cdr3_aa: CASSKGGQETQYF

v_call: TRBV9
clone_size: NA
j_call: TRBJ1-4
d_call: NA
cdr3_nt: TGTGCCAGCAGCGTAGTCCCTAATGAAAAACTGTTTTTT
cdr3_aa: CASSVVPNEKLFF

v_call: TRBV7-9
clone_size: NA
j_call: TRBJ2-2
d_call: NA
cdr3_nt: TGTGCCAGCAGCATACAGGGAACCGGGGAGCTGTTTTTT
cdr3_aa: CASSIQGTGELFF

v_call: TRBV28
clone_size: NA
j_call: TRBJ1-6
d_call: TRBD1
cdr3_nt: TGTGCCAGCACCCTTCCAGGGGGTTCACCCCTCCACTTT
cdr3_aa: CASTLPGGSPLHF

v_call: TRBV28
clone_size: NA
j_call: TRBJ2-7
d_call: NA
cdr3_nt: TGTGCCAGCAGTTTGGGAAGCGAGCAGTACTTC
cdr3_aa: CASSLGSEQYF

v_call: TRBV5-1
clone_size: NA
j_call: TRBJ2-3
d_call: NA
cdr3_nt: TGCGCCAGCAGCTCGAGCACAGATACGCAGTATTTT
cdr3_aa: CASSSSTDTQYF

v_call: TRBV7-9
clone_size: NA
j_call: TRBJ2-4
d_call: TRBD1
cdr3_nt: TGTGCCAGCAGCTTACTTGGACAGGGAGCCAAAAACATTCAGTACTTC
cdr3_aa: CASSLLGQGAKNIQYF